This TCR beta chain stems from a study of human T cells and chemical hapten exposure. The CDR3 covers 16 residues. CDR1 is SGHRS, CDR2 YFSETQ, per germline. V dropped 0 bases and J dropped 0 bases, with 10 bases sitting between them. This clonotype was seen only a few times. From the RACE reads, TCRdb called clonotypes with MiXCR, one entry per CDR3 protein. The data hold tens of thousands of distinct CDR3 sequences, with over 9.5% observed a single time. Sample time point: patch test 1, 2 weeks after DPC sensitization. Treatment here: therapeutic diphenylcyclopropenone sensitization with weekly scalp DPC.

The TCR was taken from an older woman with alopecia areata. Some clones in this sample may be carry-over from other donors' samples. The sequences come from whole blood, collected in connection with sensitization to the hapten diphenylcyclopropenone (DPC). The chain has TRBV5-1 and TRBJ2-1; D is uncertain. Written as DNA, the CDR3 is TGCGCCAGCAGCTTGGTTAGGGTGGACTCCTACAATGAGCAGTTCTTC. Translated: CASSLVRVDSYNEQFF. Full variable domain (rest looked up from reference TRBV5-1 and TRBJ2-1): KAGVTQTPRYLIKTRGQQVTLSCSPISGHRSVSWYQQTPGQGLQFLFEYFSETQRNKGNFPGRFSGRQFSNSRSEMNVSTLELGDSALYLCASSLVRVDSYNEQFFGPGTRLTVL.